The 14 T cell receptor beta chains in this list originate from one sample, sequenced in a study of blood T cell repertoires in COVID-19. Libraries were prepared by immunoSEQ multiplex PCR; TCRdb keeps only in-frame clonotypes and omits some of them. The sample lists roughly 180,000 clones; 70% to 90% were seen once. The sequenced sample was peripheral blood. The receptors stem from a man between 65 and 85 years old with active or convalescent COVID-19.

This clone appeared a few times. The chain carries TRBV7-2 and TRBJ2-7; tentatively, D is TRBD1 (6 bases). CDR3 length: 14 amino acids. V lost 5 bases, J lost 6 bases, and 17 bases lay in between. Germline values: CDR1 SGHTA, CDR2 FQGNSA. The CDR3 region has the DNA TGTGCCAGCAGCCAAGAAACAGGGCTTCGCGAGCAGTACTTC. It specifies CASSQETGLREQYF.

This chain joins TRBV19 and TRBJ2-7; 8 bases map to TRBD1. This CDR3 has 13 amino acids. V gave up 7 bases and J gave up 5 bases; unmatched junction bases: 7. The germline gives CDR1 LNHDA, CDR2 SQIVND (reference sequence). CDR3 DNA sequence: TGTGCCAGTATAGGGACAGGTCAAAACGAGCAGTACTTC. It encodes CASIGTGQNEQYF.

V and J are TRBV18 and TRBJ1-1; maybe TRBD1 (5 bases). Germline-derived CDR1 and CDR2 are KGHSH and LQKENI. CDR3 size: 14 residues. The V and J ends lost 2 bases and 0 bases respectively, with 7 bases between them. CDR3 sequence reads: CASSPTGLNTEAFF. DNA for the CDR3: TGTGCCAGCTCACCAACAGGCCTGAACACTGAAGCTTTCTTT.

The rearrangement joins TRBV11-2 to TRBJ2-7; D is possibly TRBD1 (6 bases). Trimming left V 0 bases short and J 4 bases short, with 22 bases between. Per germline, CDR1 SGHAT and CDR2 FQNNGV. The CDR3 loop spans 18 amino acids. This chain's CDR3 is CASSLDPGTPGFGYEQYF. The CDR3 coding sequence is TGTGCCAGCAGCTTAGATCCCGGGACACCTGGCTTTGGGTACGAGCAGTACTTC.

The chain has TRBV7-3 and TRBJ1-1; D is ambiguous. The CDR3 is 15 amino acids. Trimming took off 5 bases at V and 11 bases at J, with 24 bases between the two ends. CDR1 and CDR2 from the germline V gene are SGHTA and FQGTGA. CDR3 region: CASSPQTIDVTGAFF. The CDR3 DNA is TGTGCCAGCAGCCCACAGACAATAGACGTAACGGGGGCTTTCTTT. Variable domain in full (rest from reference TRBV7-3 and TRBJ1-1): GAGVSQTPSNKVTEKGKYVELRCDPISGHTALYWYRQSLGQGPEFLIYFQGTGAADDSGLPNDRFFAVRPEGSVSTLKIQRTERGDSAVYLCASSPQTIDVTGAFFGQGTRLTVV.

The rearrangement joins TRBV27 to TRBJ1-1; D may be TRBD1 (6 bases). The CDR3 loop spans 15 amino acids. Trimming pared 5 bases from V and 1 base from J, leaving 14 bases between. CDR1 is MNHEY, CDR2 SMNVEV, per germline (reference sequence). DNA of the CDR3: TGTGCCAGCAGTCCGTGGACAGCCCCGAACACTGAAGCTTTCTTT. It codes for CASSPWTAPNTEAFF.

Only one count was recorded for this clone. The V call is TRBV19, the J call TRBJ2-4; TRBD2 matches at 8 bases. Per germline, CDR1 LNHDA and CDR2 SQIVND (reference sequence). Germline trimming cut 7 bases from V and 6 bases from J; bases unmatched to any gene: 8. The CDR3 runs to 14 residues. The CDR3 DNA reads TGTGCCAGTAAAGTCGGGGGGGCGGGAAACATTCAGTACTTC. This gives the protein CASKVGGAGNIQYF.

The chain joins TRBV7-2 to TRBJ2-7; 10 positions agree with TRBD2. This CDR3 region has 14 residues. J was trimmed by 3 bases and V by 2 bases; bases with no gene match: 1. CDR1 SGHTA and CDR2 FQGNSA come from the germline V gene. The CDR3 sequence is CASSLSSGGYEQYF. The CDR3 DNA reads as TGTGCCAGCAGCTTATCTAGCGGGGGCTACGAGCAGTACTTC.

This clone was counted once. The chain employs TRBV24-1 and TRBJ2-5, with 8 nucleotides matching TRBD2. Germline V gene data show CDR1 as KGHDR and CDR2 as SFDVKD. The V and J ends lost 7 bases and 5 bases, in that order; junction bases with no gene match: 5. The CDR3 spans 13 residues. The CDR3: CATRGTSEETQYF. CDR3 DNA: TGTGCCACCAGGGGGACTAGTGAGGAGACCCAGTACTTC.

This sequence joins TRBV6-5 and TRBJ1-1, with TRBD1 as a possible D gene (6 bases). This CDR3 region has 15 residues. CDR1 MNHEY and CDR2 SVGAGI come from the germline V gene. Trimming took off 5 bases at V and 1 base at J, with 14 bases between the two ends. DNA for the CDR3: TGTGCCAGCAGTCCGAAGACAGGAGGGAACACTGAAGCTTTCTTT. This sequence encodes CASSPKTGGNTEAFF.

V is TRBV2 and J is TRBJ1-3; D uncertain. V was cut by 3 bases and J by 4 bases, with 13 bases left in between. The germline V gene encodes CDR1 SNHLY and CDR2 FYNNEI. CDR3 size: 15 residues. CDR3 amino acids: CASSDPRMRGNTIYF. The CDR3 nucleotides are TGTGCCAGCAGTGACCCCCGCATGAGAGGAAACACCATATATTTT.

The CDR3 region is CASSSWTGDGYTF. The CDR3 DNA sequence: TGTGCCAGCAGTTCTTGGACAGGGGATGGCTACACCTTC. This chain connects TRBV27 to TRBJ1-2, with TRBD1 identical over 9 bases. CDR3 length: 13 residues. V trimming: 4 bases; J trimming: 6 bases; junction bases outside the gene matches: 3. The germline gives CDR1 MNHEY, CDR2 SMNVEV (reference sequence).

This clone was counted once. This chain connects TRBV19 to TRBJ2-1, with D uncertain. Germline CDR1 reads LNHDA; CDR2 reads SQIVND (reference sequence). This CDR3 comprises 17 residues. Trimming took 3 bases from V and 0 from J, leaving 15 bases between them. CDR3 residues: CASSISSVLSSYNEQFF. Here the CDR3 DNA reads TGTGCCAGTAGTATTTCTTCTGTATTGAGCTCCTACAATGAGCAGTTCTTC.

V usage is TRBV6-2 or TRBV6-3 and J usage is TRBJ2-1, with 9 bases that match TRBD1. CDR1 and CDR2 (germline): MNHEY, SVGEGT. With 5 bases clipped from V and 6 bases from J, the junction kept 5 bases outside the gene matches. This CDR3 has 14 residues. The CDR3 nucleotides read TGTGCCAGCAGTCACGACAGGGGGGGCAATGAGCAGTTCTTC. Translation: CASSHDRGGNEQFF.